The text below deals with one T cell receptor beta chain. The antigen this receptor binds is unknown. No much larger clone exists at a distance of one base, and base qualities are not known. The data are from a study of T cell responses to AZD1222 COVID-19 vaccine (dated by TCRdb to about 2021). Notes on the research overall: TCR sequencing covered 230 to 250 trial participants: 200 to 220 given two doses of AZD1222 and around 26 given two doses of MenACWY control vaccine. Enrollment into the trials was organized by age into subgroups of 18-55, 56-69 and 70-plus years, and those subgroups contained about 150, 27 and 61 TCR-sequenced participants, respectively.

There are 14 amino acids in the CDR3, from cysteine to phenylalanine inclusive. The read is trimmed to its CDR3 DNA, 42 bases read in frame from base 1. Trimming removed 6 bases from V and 5 bases from J, leaving 17 bases between the germline ends. For CDR1 and CDR2, the germline V gene lists MNHEY and SVGAGI. Paper-wide results and their limitations: Because no samples from the day 14 peak response were available, repertoires could be characterized only after the peak T cell response. The 56-69-year group was small, and its depth increase did not reach significance, likely because of low power. After two AZD1222 doses, both the breadth and the depth of spike-specific TCRs were significantly higher than at day 0 and than in MenACWY recipients. Conclusions about previously exposed vaccinees are limited because only 5 or 6 AZD1222 recipients were SARS-CoV-2 seropositive at baseline. The whole spike protein was spanned by vaccine-associated CD4 TCRs, and dominant responses were seen in regions 160-218 and 743-854. Most participants were white British and females outnumbered males, and the authors suggested that clonal diversity may have been underestimated. Reportedly, almost half of the unique spike-specific TCRs recognized epitopes lying outside the regions that are mutated in the B.1.351 and B.1.1.7 variants.

The CDR3 regions of human TCRbeta chains were analyzed by immunosequencing. For the original study's pipeline: TCRs in the repertoires were compared against a reference library of SARS-CoV-2-specific TCRs that had been generated with the MIRA antigen-specificity platform. Breadth was defined as the fraction of unique TCRs that were SARS-CoV-2-associated. Depth was defined as the fraction of total T cells that were SARS-CoV-2-associated. Using the MIRA data, each spike-specific TCR was mapped to the spike region that the TCR reacts to and placed in a CD4 or CD8 class. Log10-transformed breadth and depth values were compared by one-way ANOVA with Sidak's multiple comparisons tests. The table was pulled from immuneACCESS by TCRdb, which kept in-frame rearrangements only. Such tables lose some clones; where checked, under half of the loss comes from unresolved V genes, and the rest has no known cause. D and trimming were read from the DNA, whereas the V and J calls and clone size are those reported in that table. Within this sample are 120,000 to 150,000 clones, with approximately 87% of them counted one time only. The ten largest clones capture 1.5% to 2% of the sample.

The intended sense of this specimen's time point label: about 28 days (+/-7) after the second vaccine dose. AZD1222 recipients with second doses at about 4 weeks or about 12 weeks were pooled, because spike-specific TCR depth and breadth did not differ between schedules. Vaccinee samples were obtained from the UK trials COV001 and COV002, which included a single-blind randomized controlled phase 2/3 trial of AZD1222 (ChAdOx1 nCoV-19) in healthy adults. Trial participant PBMC samples were collected at day 0 and day 28 after the second dose for TCRbeta chain sequencing. The source is an adult who received the AZD1222 COVID-19 vaccine. The sequence joins TRBV6-5 to TRBJ2-7; TRBD1 is a weak D gene call, 6 bases matching. The input for sequencing was peripheral blood, taken 28 days after the second AZD1222 dose. The CDR3 region has the sequence CASRHSGQINEQYF. Here is the DNA: TGTGCCAGCAGACATTCGGGACAAATCAACGAGCAGTACTTC.